This T cell receptor beta chain was sequenced in a study of T-cell memory formation after mild COVID-19. Via MiXCR, TCRdb re-called the 5' RACE reads, giving one row per CDR3 protein. Among 300,000 to 350,000 distinct CDR3 sequences listed, roughly an eighth were seen once. This clonotype has just a few counts. CDR1 is SGHAT and CDR2 is FQNNGV in the germline V gene. The CDR3 contains 16 residues. Trimming cost V 5 bases and J 3 bases, with 17 bases left between them. The chain carries TRBV11-2 and TRBJ1-3, with D possibly TRBD1 on 5 matching bases. What was sequenced was PBMCs or a T cell subset sorted from them (not recorded which). The clonotype was recovered from a man aged 18 to 30 who had mild COVID-19 (a few samples of this study predate the infection). Cell type and time point are not known. The CDR3 region has the DNA TGTGCCAGCAGCCTAATTACGGGGGAACATGGAAACACCATATATTTT. This translates into CASSLITGEHGNTIYF.